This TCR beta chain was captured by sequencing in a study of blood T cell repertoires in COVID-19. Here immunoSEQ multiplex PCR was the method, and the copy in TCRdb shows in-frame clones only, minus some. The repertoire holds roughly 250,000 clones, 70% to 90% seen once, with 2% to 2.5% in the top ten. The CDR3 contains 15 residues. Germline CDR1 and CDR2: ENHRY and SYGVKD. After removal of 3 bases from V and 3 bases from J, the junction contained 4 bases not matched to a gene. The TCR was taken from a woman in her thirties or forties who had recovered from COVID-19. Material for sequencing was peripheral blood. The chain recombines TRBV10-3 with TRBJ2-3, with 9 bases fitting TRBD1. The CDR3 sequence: CAISDRDRATDTQYF. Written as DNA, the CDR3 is TGTGCCATCAGTGACCGGGACAGGGCAACAGATACGCAGTATTTT.